This record concerns one T cell receptor beta chain sequence. The antigen remains unidentified. Germline V gives CDR1 MNHEY, CDR2 SMNVEV (reference sequence). The V end was cut by 2 bases, the J end by 1 base, with 8 bases between. CDR3 length: 14 residues. This table comes from immunoSEQ multiplex PCR, and its TCRdb copy is limited to in-frame clones, with some not included. The sample lists some 240,000 clones, around 78% occurring once. The data were taken from a study of cytomegalovirus exposure and HLA in healthy donors. Whole-study findings and limits: Most TCRs appeared rarely, but some public TCRs recurred in many donors. Overall, approximately 150 TCR beta chains were annotated as cytomegalovirus-associated.

Input material: PBMCs. The TCR sequence derives from a woman under 30 in good health and CMV-seronegative. V and J are TRBV27 and TRBJ1-1; D is undetermined. The CDR3 spells CASSLLRSNTEAFF. CDR3 coding DNA: TGTGCCAGCAGTTTACTGCGATCGAACACTGAAGCTTTCTTT.